This TCR beta chain comes out of a study of cytomegalovirus exposure and HLA in healthy donors. Broader study findings: Researchers counted around 180 TCR beta chains as cytomegalovirus-associated.

Some clones are missing from TCRdb's copy, which holds only in-frame ones; the method was immunoSEQ multiplex PCR. The repertoire holds over 200,000 clones, with around 86% as singletons. As regards this clone: Its antigen remains unknown.

Trimming took off 2 bases at V and 1 base at J, with 9 bases between the two ends. Looked up from germline, CDR1 is PRHDT and CDR2 is FYEKMQ (reference sequence). CDR3 length: 14 residues. The clonotype was recovered from a woman between 18 and 29 years old in good health and CMV-seropositive. Input material: PBMCs. V gene TRBV13 combines with J gene TRBJ2-7; D gene uncertain. Here the CDR3 DNA reads TGTGCCAGCAGCTTACCTAGTGAGTCCTACGAGCAGTACTTC. Protein: CASSLPSESYEQYF. The full variable domain, its missing parts supplied by reference TRBV13 and TRBJ2-7, is AAGVIQSPRHLIKEKRETATLKCYPIPRHDTVYWYQQGPGQDPQFLISFYEKMQSDKGSIPDRFSAQQFSDYHSELNMSSLELGDSALYFCASSLPSESYEQYFGPGTRLTVT.